These 9 T cell receptor beta chains share one sample of origin, sequenced in a study of blood T cell repertoires in COVID-19. Only in-frame clones appear in the TCRdb table, and some are missing; sequencing was by immunoSEQ multiplex PCR. This sample has 200,000 to 250,000 clones, with around 87% found just once. The sample was peripheral blood. These receptors were obtained from a woman aged 25 to 45 who had recovered from COVID-19.

The chain links TRBV27 to TRBJ1-2; TRBD1 matches 7 bases. Germline V gene sequence: CDR1 MNHEY, CDR2 SMNVEV (reference sequence). V shed 4 bases and J 5 bases; nucleotides not matched to a gene: 10. The CDR3 has 15 amino acids. This chain's CDR3 is CASSYRPTGLYGYTF. The CDR3 DNA reads TGTGCCAGCAGTTATCGTCCGACAGGGCTATATGGCTACACCTTC.

The CDR3 DNA is TGTGCCAGCAGCCTTTCGGGTGTCGCTCTGTCCTACAATGAGCAGTTCTTC. The encoded protein is CASSLSGVALSYNEQFF. The chain links TRBV14 to TRBJ2-1; D is uncertain. This CDR3 contains 17 residues. Germline CDR1 SGHDN, CDR2 FVKESK. V dropped 4 bases and J dropped 1 base, with 17 bases sitting between them.

J is TRBJ2-2 and V is TRBV11-1, with D possibly TRBD1 on 6 matching bases. The CDR3 contains 15 residues. The germline CDR1 and CDR2 sequences are SGHAT and FQDESV (reference sequence). Trimming removed 5 bases at V and 6 bases at J, with 16 bases between. CDR3 protein: CASSDSRGQAGELFF. In nucleotides, the CDR3 is TGTGCCAGCAGCGATAGCAGGGGACAAGCCGGGGAGCTGTTTTTT.

The V and J genes are TRBV30 and TRBJ1-1; no definite D call. The germline V gene encodes CDR1 GTSNPN and CDR2 SVGIG (reference sequence). V was shortened by 5 bases and J by 4 bases, with 14 bases between the two germline ends. The CDR3 length is 13 residues. CDR3 loop: CAWAVTVGTEAFF. The CDR3 DNA reads as TGTGCCTGGGCTGTTACAGTGGGCACTGAAGCTTTCTTT.

The rearrangement links TRBV10-1 to TRBJ2-2; maybe TRBD2 (5 bases). The CDR3 runs 15 residues. V lost 2 bases to trimming and J lost 4 bases, with 11 bases between them. Germline V gene data show CDR1 as WNHNN and CDR2 as SYGVQD (reference sequence). Here the CDR3 DNA reads TGCGCCAGCAGTGAGGAGGGTACAAGCACCGGGGAGCTGTTTTTT. Encoded protein: CASSEEGTSTGELFF.

This clone showed up just once. The chain employs TRBV6-5 and TRBJ1-3; 7 nucleotides match TRBD1. The CDR3 totals 15 residues. With 5 bases clipped from V and 4 bases from J, the junction kept 8 bases outside the gene matches. Germline CDR1 MNHEY, CDR2 SVGAGI. The chain's CDR3 is CASSRTTGPGNTIYF. The CDR3 DNA reads TGTGCCAGCAGTCGAACGACAGGGCCCGGAAACACCATATATTTT.

The gene calls are TRBV11-3 and TRBJ2-2; D is unresolved. This CDR3 comprises 16 residues. V gave up 4 bases and J gave up 9 bases, with 21 bases separating them. In germline, CDR1 is SGHNT, CDR2 YENEEA. CDR3 sequence: CASSSRVGSRLRELFF. The CDR3, as DNA: TGTGCCAGCAGCTCAAGAGTTGGTTCCCGTCTTCGGGAGCTGTTTTTT.

V gene TRBV3-1 (or the pseudogene TRBV3-2) combines with J gene TRBJ2-3; possible D gene TRBD2, 6 bases. Germline values: CDR1 LGHDT, CDR2 YNNKEL (reference sequence). This CDR3 has 16 amino acids. The V end was cut by 0 bases, the J end by 2 bases, with 12 bases between. Here the CDR3 DNA reads TGTGCCAGCAGCCAAGATCCGGTAGCGGCCACAGATACGCAGTATTTT. Its protein is CASSQDPVAATDTQYF.

CDR3 residues: CASSERGGINYGYTF. The DNA of the CDR3 is TGTGCCAGCAGCGAAAGAGGGGGAATTAACTATGGCTACACCTTC. J is TRBJ1-2 and V is TRBV6-6; TRBD1 is a possible D gene (6 bases). CDR3 size: 15 residues. The V gene's germline CDR1 is MNHNY and CDR2 SVGAGI (reference sequence). V was clipped by 6 bases and J by 1 base, with 15 bases between them.